This T cell receptor beta chain was sequenced for a study of sequential checkpoint blockade in melanoma. Study overall: Arm A got nivolumab then ipilimumab; arm B the reverse, 1:1.

This CDR3 spans 13 amino acids. Germline lookup yields CDR1 SQVTM and CDR2 ANQGSEA. The V and J ends lost 6 bases and 3 bases, in that order; junction bases with no gene match: 0. Sequenced by immunoSEQ multiplex PCR; TCRdb stores in-frame clones only, minus some. The sample contains 20,000 to 25,000 clones, approximately 68% of which appear only once. The treatment denotes: randomized to nivolumab then ipilimumab (arm A) or the reverse (arm B). The chain links TRBV29-1 to TRBJ2-5; 14 positions match TRBD2. The source is a human donor with melanoma. Sample: CD8+ T cells sorted from blood (inferred from file names), taken from a patient given nivolumab and ipilimumab in sequence. CDR3 DNA sequence: TGCAGCGTGACTAGCGGGGGGGAAGAGACCCAGTACTTC. It yields the protein CSVTSGGEETQYF.